This T cell receptor (beta chain) appears in the sequencing data of a study of breast tumors, draining lymph nodes, adjacent tissues. The sample holds many counts of this clonotype. Antigen unknown. TCRdb re-called the multiplex PCR reads with MiXCR, one entry per CDR3 protein. The sample lists 200,000 or so distinct CDR3 sequences, 30% to 40% occurring once. Study results and caveats: Data only fit, rather than demonstrated, lymph node origin of most tumor T cells. Tumor and nontumor repertoires were significantly more similar in luminal-like than in basal-like breast cancer. Tumors had less TCR diversity than lymph nodes, more than nontumor tissue.

The lymph nodes were axillary draining lymph nodes from breast cancer patients. This receptor was identified in a female donor with breast cancer. Some clones in this sample may be carry-over from other donors' samples. The sample taken for sequencing was axillary lymph node tissue.

This CDR3 is CASSGLAGGSGELFF. CDR3 coding DNA: TGTGCCAGTAGCGGACTAGCGGGGGGTTCCGGGGAGCTGTTTTTT. V and J are TRBV19 and TRBJ2-2, with TRBD2 identical over 14 bases. CDR3 length: 15 amino acids. Germline V CDR1 and CDR2: LNHDA, SQIVND (reference sequence). The V segment lost 6 bases and the J segment 6 bases; nucleotides outside the gene matches: 3. The complete variable domain, with remaining parts taken from reference TRBV19 and TRBJ2-2, reads DGGITQSPKYLFRKEGQNVTLSCEQNLNHDAMYWYRQDPGQGLRLIYYSQIVNDFQKGDIAEGYSVSREKKESFPLTVTSAQKNPTAFYLCASSGLAGGSGELFFGEGSRLTVL.